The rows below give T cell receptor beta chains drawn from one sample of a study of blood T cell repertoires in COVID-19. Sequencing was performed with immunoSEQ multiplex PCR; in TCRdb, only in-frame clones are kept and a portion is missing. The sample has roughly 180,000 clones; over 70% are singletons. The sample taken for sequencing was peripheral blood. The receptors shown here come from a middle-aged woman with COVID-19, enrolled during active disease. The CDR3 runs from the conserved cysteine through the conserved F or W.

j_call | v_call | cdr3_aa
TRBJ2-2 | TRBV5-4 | CASSSKRGNTGELFF
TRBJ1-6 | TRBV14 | CASQGTYNSPLHF
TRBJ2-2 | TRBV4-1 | CASSRNAGQGFNGELFF
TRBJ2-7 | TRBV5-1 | CASSWESYEQYF
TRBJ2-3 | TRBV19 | CASSATGTAPADTQYF
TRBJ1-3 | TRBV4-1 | CASSQGPGQPTSGNTIYF
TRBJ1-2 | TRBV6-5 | CASTRQNPPYGYTF
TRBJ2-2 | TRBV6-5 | CASSSLRGGELFF
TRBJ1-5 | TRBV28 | CASSFQGNQPQHF
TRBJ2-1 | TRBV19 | CATGEGGNEQFF
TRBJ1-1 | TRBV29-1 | CSVGPFTGGAFF
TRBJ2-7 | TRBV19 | CASSETGYSYEQYF
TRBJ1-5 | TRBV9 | CASSVGDRNQPQHF
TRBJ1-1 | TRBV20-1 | CSAQGREIAFF
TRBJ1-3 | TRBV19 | CASRIPIFFGGNTIYF
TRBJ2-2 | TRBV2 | CASSDMGPWSGELFF
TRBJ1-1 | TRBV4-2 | CASSQDPGVDEAFF
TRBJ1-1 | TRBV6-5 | CASSLQGSTEAFF